This T cell receptor (beta chain) was sequenced during a study of vaccination effects on CD4 cells after COVID-19. Prior to sequencing, the ViraFEST assay stimulated PBMC with viral peptide pools, which expanded the antigen-specific CD4+ T cells. An approximately 10-day culture period preceded the isolation of CD4+ T cells. Libraries were prepared by immunoSEQ multiplex PCR; TCRdb keeps only in-frame clonotypes and omits some of them. The sample has about 14,000 clones, less than 85% seen once. The sample holds a few counts of this clone. Its antigen remains unidentified. Findings and limits, study-wide: The study, lacking early post-infection timepoints, had few convalescent patients.

The CDR3 totals 14 residues. Germline CDR1 is SGHTA and CDR2 is FQGNSA. V was clipped by 3 bases and J by 0 bases, with 8 bases between them. This sequence was found in a human donor who received a COVID-19 vaccine. V is TRBV7-2 and J is TRBJ1-2, with D unresolved. The starting material was CD4+ T cells from PBMCs cultured with HCoV-229E spike peptides, obtained before COVID-19 vaccination. CDR3 bases: TGTGCCAGCAGCTTGTTCGGAGCTAACTATGGCTACACCTTC. As protein: CASSLFGANYGYTF.